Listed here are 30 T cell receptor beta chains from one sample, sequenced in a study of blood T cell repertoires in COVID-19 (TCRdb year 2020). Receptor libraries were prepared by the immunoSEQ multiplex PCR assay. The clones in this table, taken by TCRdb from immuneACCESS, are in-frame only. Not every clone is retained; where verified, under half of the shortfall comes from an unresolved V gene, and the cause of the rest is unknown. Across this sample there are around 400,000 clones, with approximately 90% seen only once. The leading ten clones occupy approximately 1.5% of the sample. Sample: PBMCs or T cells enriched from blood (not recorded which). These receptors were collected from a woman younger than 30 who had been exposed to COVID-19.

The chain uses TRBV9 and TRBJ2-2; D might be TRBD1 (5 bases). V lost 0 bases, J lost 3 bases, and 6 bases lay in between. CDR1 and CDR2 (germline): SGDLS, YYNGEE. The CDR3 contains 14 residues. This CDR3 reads CASSVEGYTGELFF. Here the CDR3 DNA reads TGTGCCAGCAGCGTAGAGGGGTACACCGGGGAGCTGTTTTTT.

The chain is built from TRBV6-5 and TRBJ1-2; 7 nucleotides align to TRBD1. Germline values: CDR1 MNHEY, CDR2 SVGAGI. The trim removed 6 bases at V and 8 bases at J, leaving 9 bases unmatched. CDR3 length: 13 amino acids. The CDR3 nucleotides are TGTGCCAGCAGGAGACAGGGACGAGGCGGCTACACCTTC. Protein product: CASRRQGRGGYTF.

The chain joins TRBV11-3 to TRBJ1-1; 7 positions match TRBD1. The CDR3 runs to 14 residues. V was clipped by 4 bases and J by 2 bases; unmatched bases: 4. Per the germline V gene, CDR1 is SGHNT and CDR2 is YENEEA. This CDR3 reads CASSSTGSNTEAFF. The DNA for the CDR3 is TGTGCCAGCAGCTCGACAGGGAGTAACACTGAAGCTTTCTTT.

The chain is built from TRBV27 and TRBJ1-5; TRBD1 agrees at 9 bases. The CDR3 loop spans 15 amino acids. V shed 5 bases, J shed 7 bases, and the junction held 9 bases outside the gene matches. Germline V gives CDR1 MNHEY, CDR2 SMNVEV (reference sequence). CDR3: CASSSGTGLVQPQHF. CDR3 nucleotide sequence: TGTGCCAGCAGTAGCGGGACAGGGCTTGTACAGCCCCAGCATTTT.

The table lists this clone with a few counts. CDR3 sequence (DNA): TGTGCCAGCAGCGTAGCCGGGACAGGTCAAGAGACCCAGTACTTC. This sequence encodes CASSVAGTGQETQYF. The chain carries TRBV9 and TRBJ2-5; 8 bases align to TRBD1. CDR1 is SGDLS and CDR2 is YYNGEE in the germline V gene. V shed 0 bases and J 2 bases; nucleotides not matched to a gene: 3. The CDR3 loop spans 15 amino acids.

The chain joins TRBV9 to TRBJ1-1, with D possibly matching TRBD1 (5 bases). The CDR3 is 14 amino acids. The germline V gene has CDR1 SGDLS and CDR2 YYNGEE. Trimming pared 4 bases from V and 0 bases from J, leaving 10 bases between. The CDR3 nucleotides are TGTGCCAGCAGCCAAACCAGGGTGAACACTGAAGCTTTCTTT. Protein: CASSQTRVNTEAFF.

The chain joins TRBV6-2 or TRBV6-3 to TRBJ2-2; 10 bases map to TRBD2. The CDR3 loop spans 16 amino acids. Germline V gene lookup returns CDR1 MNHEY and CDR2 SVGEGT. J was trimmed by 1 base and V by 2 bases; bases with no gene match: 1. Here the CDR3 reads CASSYLAGVNTGELFF. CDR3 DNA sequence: TGTGCCAGCAGTTACCTAGCGGGAGTGAACACCGGGGAGCTGTTTTTT.

The CDR3: CASSVYGGTVYEQYF. Here the CDR3 DNA reads TGTGCCAGCAGCGTATATGGGGGGACGGTGTACGAGCAGTACTTC. The chain joins TRBV9 to TRBJ2-7, with a weak D call TRBD2 (6 bases). The germline V gene has CDR1 SGDLS and CDR2 YYNGEE. The CDR3 is 15 amino acids. The ends were cut back, 1 base at V and 4 bases at J, with 15 bases in the middle.

In DNA, the CDR3 is TGCGCCAGCAGCTTGGAGCATCCGAGGGTGTACGAGCAGTACTTC. It specifies CASSLEHPRVYEQYF. V usage is TRBV5-1 and J usage is TRBJ2-7, with D perhaps matching TRBD2 (5 bases). V was cut by 0 bases and J by 4 bases, with 14 bases left in between. CDR1 SGHRS and CDR2 YFSETQ come from the germline V gene. CDR3 length: 15 amino acids.

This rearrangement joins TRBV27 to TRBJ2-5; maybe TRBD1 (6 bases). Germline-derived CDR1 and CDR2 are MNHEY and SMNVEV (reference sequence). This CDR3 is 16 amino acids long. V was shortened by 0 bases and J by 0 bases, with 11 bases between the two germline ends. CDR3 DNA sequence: TGTGCCAGCAGTTTATCCCGGACAGCCTACCAAGAGACCCAGTACTTC. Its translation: CASSLSRTAYQETQYF.

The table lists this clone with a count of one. In DNA, the CDR3 is TGTGCCAGCAGTTGGACAGGGGAGGCGAATGAGCAGTTCTTC. Amino acid sequence: CASSWTGEANEQFF. V and J are TRBV27 and TRBJ2-1, with 9 bases that match TRBD1. CDR3 length: 14 amino acids. Trimming cost V 4 bases and J 7 bases; bases outside gene matches: 5. CDR1 is MNHEY and CDR2 is SMNVEV in the germline V gene (reference sequence).

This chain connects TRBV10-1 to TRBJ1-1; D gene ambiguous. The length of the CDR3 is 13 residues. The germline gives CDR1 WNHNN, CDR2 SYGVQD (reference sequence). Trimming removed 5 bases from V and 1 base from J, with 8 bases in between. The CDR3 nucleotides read TGCGCCAGCAGTTTGTACAGGAACACTGAAGCTTTCTTT. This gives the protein CASSLYRNTEAFF.

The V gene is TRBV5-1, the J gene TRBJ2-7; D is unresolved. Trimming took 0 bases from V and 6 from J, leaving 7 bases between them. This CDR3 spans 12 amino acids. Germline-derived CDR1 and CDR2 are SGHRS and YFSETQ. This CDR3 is CASSLALREQYF. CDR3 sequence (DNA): TGCGCCAGCAGCTTGGCCCTACGCGAGCAGTACTTC.

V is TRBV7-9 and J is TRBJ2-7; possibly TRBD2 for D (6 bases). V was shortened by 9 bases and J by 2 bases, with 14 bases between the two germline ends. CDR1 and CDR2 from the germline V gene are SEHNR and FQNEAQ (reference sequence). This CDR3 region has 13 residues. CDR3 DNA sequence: TGTGCCAGGGCGGGGCGGGATCCCTACGAGCAGTACTTC. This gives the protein CARAGRDPYEQYF.

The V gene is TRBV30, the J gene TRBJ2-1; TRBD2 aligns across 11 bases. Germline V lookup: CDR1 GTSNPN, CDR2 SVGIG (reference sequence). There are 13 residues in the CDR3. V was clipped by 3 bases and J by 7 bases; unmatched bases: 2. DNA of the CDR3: TGTGCCTGGAGGCTAGCGGGGGGTAATGAGCAGTTCTTC. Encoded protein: CAWRLAGGNEQFF.

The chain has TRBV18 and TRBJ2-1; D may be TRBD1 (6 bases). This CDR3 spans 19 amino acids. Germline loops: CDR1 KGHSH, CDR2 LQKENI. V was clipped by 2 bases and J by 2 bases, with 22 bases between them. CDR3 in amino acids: CASSPTGTKGFLAYNEQFF. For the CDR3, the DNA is TGTGCCAGCTCACCAACCGGGACAAAAGGGTTCTTGGCCTACAATGAGCAGTTCTTC.

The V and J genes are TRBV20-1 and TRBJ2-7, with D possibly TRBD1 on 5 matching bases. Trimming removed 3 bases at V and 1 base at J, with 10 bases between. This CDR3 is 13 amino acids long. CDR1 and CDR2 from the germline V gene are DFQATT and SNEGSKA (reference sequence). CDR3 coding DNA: TGCAGTGCTAGTCCGGACACGTCCTACGAGCAGTACTTC. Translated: CSASPDTSYEQYF.

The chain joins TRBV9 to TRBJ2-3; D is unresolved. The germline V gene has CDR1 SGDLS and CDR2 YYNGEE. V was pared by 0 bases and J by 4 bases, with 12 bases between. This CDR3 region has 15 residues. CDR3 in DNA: TGTGCCAGCAGCGTAGATTTCGCAGACTCAGATACGCAGTATTTT. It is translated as CASSVDFADSDTQYF.

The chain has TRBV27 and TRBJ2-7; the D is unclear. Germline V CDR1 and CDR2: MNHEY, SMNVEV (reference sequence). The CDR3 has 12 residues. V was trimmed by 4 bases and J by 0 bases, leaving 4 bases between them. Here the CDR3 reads CASSSLSYEQYF. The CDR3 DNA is TGTGCCAGCAGTTCCCTCTCCTACGAGCAGTACTTC.

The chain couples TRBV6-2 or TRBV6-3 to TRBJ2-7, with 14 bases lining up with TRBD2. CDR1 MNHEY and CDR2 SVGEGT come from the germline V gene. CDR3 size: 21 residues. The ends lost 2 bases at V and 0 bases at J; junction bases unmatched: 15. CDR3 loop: CASSYTMTGTSGSDYSYEQYF. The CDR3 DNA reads TGTGCCAGCAGTTACACCATGACCGGGACTAGCGGGAGTGACTACTCCTACGAGCAGTACTTC.

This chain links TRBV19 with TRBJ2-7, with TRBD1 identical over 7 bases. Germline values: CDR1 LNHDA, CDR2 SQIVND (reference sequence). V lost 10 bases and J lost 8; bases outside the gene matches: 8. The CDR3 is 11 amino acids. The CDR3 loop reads CATSDRVKQYF. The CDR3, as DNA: TGTGCCACAAGCGACAGGGTCAAGCAGTACTTC.

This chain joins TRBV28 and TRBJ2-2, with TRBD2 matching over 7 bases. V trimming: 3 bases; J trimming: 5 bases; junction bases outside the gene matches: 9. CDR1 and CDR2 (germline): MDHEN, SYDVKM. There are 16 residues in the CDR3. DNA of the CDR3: TGTGCCAGCAGTTTTCTCCGGGAGGATCGGACCGGGGAGCTGTTTTTT. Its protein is CASSFLREDRTGELFF. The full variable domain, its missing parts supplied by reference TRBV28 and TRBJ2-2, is DVKVTQSSRYLVKRTGEKVFLECVQDMDHENMFWYRQDPGLGLRLIYFSYDVKMKEKGDIPEGYSVSREKKERFSLILESASTNQTSMYLCASSFLREDRTGELFFGEGSRLTVL.

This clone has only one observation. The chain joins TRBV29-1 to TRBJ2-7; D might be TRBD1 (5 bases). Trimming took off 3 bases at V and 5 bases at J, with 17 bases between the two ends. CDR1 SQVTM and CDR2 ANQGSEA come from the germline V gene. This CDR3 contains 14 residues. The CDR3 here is CSVDSTALGDEQYF. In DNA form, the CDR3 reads TGCAGCGTTGATTCAACTGCCCTAGGGGACGAGCAGTACTTC.

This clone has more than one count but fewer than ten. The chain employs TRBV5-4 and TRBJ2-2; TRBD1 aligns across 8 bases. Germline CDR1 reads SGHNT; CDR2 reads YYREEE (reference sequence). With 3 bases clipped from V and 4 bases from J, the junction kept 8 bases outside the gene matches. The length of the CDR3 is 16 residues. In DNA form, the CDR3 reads TGTGCCAGCAGCTCTAAGGACAGGGTAGGCACCGGGGAGCTGTTTTTT. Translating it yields CASSSKDRVGTGELFF. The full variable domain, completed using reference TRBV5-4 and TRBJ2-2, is ETGVTQSPTHLIKTRGQQVTLRCSSQSGHNTVSWYQQALGQGPQFIFQYYREEENGRGNFPPRFSGLQFPNYSSELNVNALELDDSALYLCASSSKDRVGTGELFFGEGSRLTVL.

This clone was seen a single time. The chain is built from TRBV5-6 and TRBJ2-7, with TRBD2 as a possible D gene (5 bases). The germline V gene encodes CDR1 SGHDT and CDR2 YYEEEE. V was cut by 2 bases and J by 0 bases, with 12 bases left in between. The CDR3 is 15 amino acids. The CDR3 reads CASSLEGIPSYEQYF. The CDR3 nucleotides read TGTGCCAGCAGCTTAGAGGGCATCCCCTCCTACGAGCAGTACTTC.

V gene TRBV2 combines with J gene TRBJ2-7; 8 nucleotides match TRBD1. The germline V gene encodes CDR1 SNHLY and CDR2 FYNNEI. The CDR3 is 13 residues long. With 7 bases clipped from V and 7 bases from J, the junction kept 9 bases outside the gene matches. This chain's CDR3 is CASNPTGVREQYF. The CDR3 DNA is TGTGCCAGCAATCCGACAGGGGTGCGGGAGCAGTACTTC.

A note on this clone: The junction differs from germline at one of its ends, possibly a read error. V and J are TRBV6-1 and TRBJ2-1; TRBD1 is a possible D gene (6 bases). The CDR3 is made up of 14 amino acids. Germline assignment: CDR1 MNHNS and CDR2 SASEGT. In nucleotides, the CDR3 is TGTACCAGCAGTGAGACAGGCGCATACAATGAGCAGTTCTTC. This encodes CTSSETGAYNEQFF.

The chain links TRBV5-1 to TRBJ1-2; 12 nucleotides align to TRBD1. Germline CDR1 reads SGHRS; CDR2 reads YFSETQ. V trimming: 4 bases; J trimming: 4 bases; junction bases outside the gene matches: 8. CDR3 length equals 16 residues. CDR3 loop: CASSPTGQGATYGYTF. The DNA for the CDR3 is TGCGCCAGCAGCCCGACGGGACAGGGGGCGACCTATGGCTACACCTTC.

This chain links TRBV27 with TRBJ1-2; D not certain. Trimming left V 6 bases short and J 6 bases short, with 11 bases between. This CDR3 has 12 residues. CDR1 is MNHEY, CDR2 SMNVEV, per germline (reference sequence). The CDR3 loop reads CASRTGSDGYTF. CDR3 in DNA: TGTGCCAGCAGGACTGGGAGCGATGGCTACACCTTC.

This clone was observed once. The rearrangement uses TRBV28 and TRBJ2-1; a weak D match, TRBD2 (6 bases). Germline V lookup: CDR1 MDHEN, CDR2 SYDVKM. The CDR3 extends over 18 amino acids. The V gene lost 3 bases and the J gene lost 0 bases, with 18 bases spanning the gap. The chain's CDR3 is CASSFPQLGLSSYNEQFF. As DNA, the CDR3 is TGTGCCAGCAGTTTCCCACAACTCGGACTAAGCTCCTACAATGAGCAGTTCTTC. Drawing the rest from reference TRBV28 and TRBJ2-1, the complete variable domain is DVKVTQSSRYLVKRTGEKVFLECVQDMDHENMFWYRQDPGLGLRLIYFSYDVKMKEKGDIPEGYSVSREKKERFSLILESASTNQTSMYLCASSFPQLGLSSYNEQFFGPGTRLTVL.